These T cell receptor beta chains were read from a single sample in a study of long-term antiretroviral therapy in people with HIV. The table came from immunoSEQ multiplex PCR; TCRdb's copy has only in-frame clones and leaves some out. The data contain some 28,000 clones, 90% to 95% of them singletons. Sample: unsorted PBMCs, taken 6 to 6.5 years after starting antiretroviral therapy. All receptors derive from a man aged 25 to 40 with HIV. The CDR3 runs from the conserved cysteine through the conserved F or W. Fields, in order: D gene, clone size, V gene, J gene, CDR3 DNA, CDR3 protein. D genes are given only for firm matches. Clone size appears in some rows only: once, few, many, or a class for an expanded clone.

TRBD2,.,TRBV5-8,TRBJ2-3,TGTGCCAGCAGCCGGGGACTAGCTGCCGACGCCACAGATACGCAGTATTTT,CASSRGLAADATDTQYF
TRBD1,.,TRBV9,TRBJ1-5,TGTGCCAGCAGCCCCACAGGGGGGATTTATCAGCCCCAGCATTTT,CASSPTGGIYQPQHF
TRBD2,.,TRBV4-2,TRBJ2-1,TGTGCCAGCAGCCAAGTTGCTAGCGGGTACGATGAGCAGTTCTTC,CASSQVASGYDEQFF
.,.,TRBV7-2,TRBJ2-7,TGTGCCAGCAGCCAGGGCTCCTTAGACCAGGACGGCGAGCAGTACTTC,CASSQGSLDQDGEQYF
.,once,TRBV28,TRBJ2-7,TGTGCCAGCAGTTTGTGGGGGGGGCTGAGGGAGCAGTACTTC,CASSLWGGLREQYF
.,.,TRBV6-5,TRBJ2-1,TGTGCCAGCAGTTATGGCAATGAGCAGTTCTTC,CASSYGNEQFF
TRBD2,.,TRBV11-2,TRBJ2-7,TGTGCCAGCAGCCCGGGACTAGCGGGAGGTTACGAGCAGTACTTC,CASSPGLAGGYEQYF
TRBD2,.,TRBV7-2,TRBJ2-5,TGTGCCAGCAGCACCGGGACTACGGCCCAGTACTTC,CASSTGTTAQYF
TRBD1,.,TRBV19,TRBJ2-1,TGTGCCAGTAGTTACCACCCGGGACAGGGGGCGCAAGCCGCGTTCTTC,CASSYHPGQGAQAAFF
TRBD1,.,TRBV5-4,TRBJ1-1,TGTGCCAGCACCAAGGACAGGGTGGGAGTTAACACTGAAGCTTTCTTT,CASTKDRVGVNTEAFF
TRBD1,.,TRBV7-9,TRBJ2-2,TGTGCCAGCAGCTTAGAGACAGGGGTGAACACCGGGGAGCTGTTTTTT,CASSLETGVNTGELFF
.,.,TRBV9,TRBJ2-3,TGTGCCAGCAGCGCGCCAGTCGCCGCAGATACGCAGTATTTT,CASSAPVAADTQYF
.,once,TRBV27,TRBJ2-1,TGTGCCAGCAGTTTATTCCCGGACATACCCCTCAATGAGCAGTTCTTC,CASSLFPDIPLNEQFF
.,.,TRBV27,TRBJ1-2,TGTGCCAGCAGTTTTAATGCCCGGGCCTATGGCTACACCTTC,CASSFNARAYGYTF
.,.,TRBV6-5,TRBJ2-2,TGTGCCAGCCGTTTCCAGGGCTACACCGGGGAGCTGTTTTTT,CASRFQGYTGELFF
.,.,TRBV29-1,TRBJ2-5,TGCAGCGTTGATACAATTCGAGAGACCCAGTACTTC,CSVDTIRETQYF
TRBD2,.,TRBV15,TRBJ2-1,TGTGCCACCAGCATCGCGGGAGTTCGCCTCAATGAGCAGTTCTTC,CATSIAGVRLNEQFF
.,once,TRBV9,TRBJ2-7,TGTGCCAGCAGCGTAGGTTTTATGTTGGCCTACGAGCAGTACTTC,CASSVGFMLAYEQYF
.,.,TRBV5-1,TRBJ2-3,TGCGCCAGCAGCTTGGAGGCCTATCCGACAGATACGCAGTATTTT,CASSLEAYPTDTQYF
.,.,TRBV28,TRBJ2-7,TGTGCCAGCAGAGAGAACAGGGAAAACTCCTACGAGCAGTACTTC,CASRENRENSYEQYF
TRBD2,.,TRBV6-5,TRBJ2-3,TGTGCCAGCAGTTCTTGGGCAAAGCGGGGCCCGGTGTATTTT,CASSSWAKRGPVYF
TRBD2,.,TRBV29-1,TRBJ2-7,TGCAGCGTTAGCGGGGGGCCAACCTTGATTACCTACGAGCAGTACTTC,CSVSGGPTLITYEQYF
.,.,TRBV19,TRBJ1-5,TGTGCCAGTAGTATGATTGGCGGGGGTAGCAATCAGCCCCAGCATTTT,CASSMIGGGSNQPQHF
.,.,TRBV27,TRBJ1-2,TGTGCCAGCAGTTTGGTCCTGGGGGAGAACTATGGCTACACCTTC,CASSLVLGENYGYTF
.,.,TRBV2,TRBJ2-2,TGTGCCAGCAGTTATTCATCGAACACCGGGGAGCTGTTTTTT,CASSYSSNTGELFF
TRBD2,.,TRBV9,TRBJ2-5,TGTGCCAGCAGCGCAGCCTTAGCGGGGGATGAGACCCAGTACTTC,CASSAALAGDETQYF